One sample yielded the 19 T cell receptor beta chains listed below, sequenced in a study of identical twins. Using its own MiXCR run on the 5' RACE reads, TCRdb lists one record per CDR3 protein. The sample carries about 900,000 distinct CDR3 sequences, roughly an eighth recorded once. These data also featured in a second study, about yellow fever vaccine responses in identical twins.

Material: PBMCs. The receptor source for this set is a woman aged 18-29 years in good health.

The V gene is TRBV12-3 or TRBV12-4, the J gene TRBJ1-1, with D tentatively TRBD1 (5 bases). Trimming removed 5 bases at V and 3 bases at J, with 19 bases between. The CDR3 is made up of 16 amino acids. In nucleotides, the CDR3 is TGTGCCAGCAGTGCACGCCAGGGACGAAGGGACACTGAAGCTTTCTTT. Protein product: CASSARQGRRDTEAFF.

This clonotype has just a few counts. The chain is built from TRBV12-3 or TRBV12-4 and TRBJ2-3, with a possible D match to TRBD2 (6 bases). The CDR3 covers 13 residues. The germline V and J ends were trimmed by 3 bases and 5 bases, with 9 bases remaining between them. Written as DNA, the CDR3 is TGTGCCAGCAGTTTCATGGAGGGAGATACGCAGTATTTT. Translation gives CASSFMEGDTQYF.

In this sample, this clonotype turned up a few times. The chain links TRBV10-3 to TRBJ1-5; D is unclear. CDR3 length equals 13 residues. Trimming took 6 bases from V and 3 from J, leaving 9 bases between them. Germline V lookup: CDR1 ENHRY, CDR2 SYGVKD. The CDR3 protein is CAIRADPNQPQHF. The DNA of the CDR3 is TGTGCCATCAGGGCGGACCCCAATCAGCCCCAGCATTTT.

This rearrangement joins TRBV12-3 or TRBV12-4 to TRBJ2-3; 8 nucleotides align to TRBD2. The CDR3 consists of 16 residues. Trimming removed 5 bases from V and 3 bases from J; junction bases left unmatched: 10. The CDR3 nucleotides read TGTGCCAGCAGTCCCTGGGCTAGCGGGTTAACAGATACGCAGTATTTT. Translating it yields CASSPWASGLTDTQYF.

The chain has TRBV12-3 or TRBV12-4 and TRBJ2-5; 8 bases are a match to TRBD2. J lost 9 bases, V lost 3 bases, and 9 bases had no gene match. This CDR3 spans 14 amino acids. CDR3 coding DNA: TGTGCCAGCAGTTTTGTGGCGGGAGGAGGTTCCCAGTACTTC. This gives the protein CASSFVAGGGSQYF.

The rearrangement joins TRBV29-1 to TRBJ2-7, with D uncertain. Germline assignment: CDR1 SQVTM and CDR2 ANQGSEA. V was pared by 3 bases and J by 3 bases, with 9 bases between. CDR3 length: 12 residues. DNA for the CDR3: TGCAGCGTTGAGTCAAGGAACTACGAGCAGTACTTC. Translating it yields CSVESRNYEQYF.

In this sample, this clonotype turned up a few times. The rearrangement links TRBV7-3 to TRBJ2-1; 13 positions match TRBD2. There are 17 residues in the CDR3. In germline, CDR1 is SGHTA, CDR2 FQGTGA. The J segment lost 5 bases and the V segment lost 5 bases, leaving 9 bases of the junction unmatched. Here the CDR3 reads CASSPELAGGPHNEQFF. CDR3 DNA sequence: TGTGCCAGCAGCCCTGAACTAGCGGGAGGGCCTCACAATGAGCAGTTCTTC.

This clonotype was found many times. This chain links TRBV15 with TRBJ2-2, with a tentative D call TRBD2 (5 bases). The CDR3 contains 13 residues. Germline CDR1 reads LNHNV; CDR2 reads YYDKDF (reference sequence). Deletions cut 2 bases from V and 9 bases from J, with 10 bases between. The DNA for the CDR3 is TGTGCCACCAGCAGACGGGGTGATCGGGAGCTGTTTTTT. This gives the protein CATSRRGDRELFF.

The CDR3 region has the DNA TGCGCCAGCAGCTTGGGAGTGGGGAGCTCCTACGAGCAGTACGTC. Amino acid sequence: CASSLGVGSSYEQYV. The rearrangement uses TRBV5-1 and TRBJ2-7; weak D call: TRBD2 (5 bases). The V gene lost 0 bases and the J gene lost 0 bases, with 10 bases spanning the gap. The CDR3 has 15 amino acids. Germline V gives CDR1 SGHRS, CDR2 YFSETQ.

In its sample, this clonotype was seen a few times. The CDR3 reads CASSPTLAPSSYNEQFF. DNA of the CDR3: TGTGCCAGCAGCCCCACACTAGCTCCCAGCTCCTACAATGAGCAGTTCTTC. J is TRBJ2-1 and V is TRBV7-2; D might be TRBD2 (6 bases). Germline loops: CDR1 SGHTA, CDR2 FQGNSA. The CDR3 sequence is 17 residues long. V was clipped by 5 bases and J by 0 bases, with 17 bases between them.

This CDR3 is CASRTRGGRKDYGYTF. CDR3 sequence (DNA): TGTGCCAGCAGAACTCGAGGGGGGCGGAAGGACTATGGCTACACCTTC. V is TRBV12-3 or TRBV12-4 and J is TRBJ1-2; weak D call: TRBD1 (6 bases). The CDR3 runs 16 residues. V shed 6 bases and J shed 3 bases, with 20 bases lying between them.

This clonotype came up many times. This chain joins TRBV10-3 and TRBJ2-5, with TRBD1 matching over 9 bases. CDR1 and CDR2 from the germline V gene are ENHRY and SYGVKD. V trimming: 0 bases; J trimming: 3 bases; junction bases outside the gene matches: 2. This CDR3 comprises 15 residues. The CDR3 nucleotides read TGTGCCATCAGTGAGTCCAGGACAGGGGAAGAGACCCAGTACTTC. It encodes CAISESRTGEETQYF.

The J gene is TRBJ2-1, the V gene TRBV6-1; D unresolved. The CDR3 spans 13 residues. The germline V gene has CDR1 MNHNS and CDR2 SASEGT. Trimming took 5 bases from V and 10 from J, leaving 15 bases between them. CDR3: CASSSLSVGEQFF. The CDR3 region has the DNA TGTGCCAGCAGTAGTTTGTCAGTTGGCGAGCAGTTCTTC.

This clonotype was seen a few times. This chain uses TRBV2 with TRBJ2-5; TRBD2 is a possible D gene (5 bases). In germline, CDR1 is SNHLY, CDR2 FYNNEI. V was pared by 7 bases and J by 2 bases, with 17 bases between. The CDR3 contains 15 residues. The CDR3 sequence: CASTNRLSGQETQYF. CDR3 bases: TGTGCCAGCACTAACCGTTTGAGCGGACAAGAGACCCAGTACTTC.

This chain links TRBV12-3 or TRBV12-4 with TRBJ2-1; 9 bases line up with TRBD2. With V trimmed by 3 bases and J by 7 bases, 10 bases remained unmatched. This CDR3 spans 16 amino acids. For the CDR3, the DNA is TGTGCCAGCAGTTTGCGGCGGGAGGGGGCCGGGAATGAGCAGTTCTTC. This encodes CASSLRREGAGNEQFF.

V usage is TRBV5-1 and J usage is TRBJ2-5; 9 bases fit TRBD1. V shed 4 bases, J shed 5 bases, and the junction held 9 bases outside the gene matches. Germline V lookup: CDR1 SGHRS, CDR2 YFSETQ. This CDR3 region has 15 residues. The CDR3, as DNA: TGCGCCAGCAGCCTCCGGACAGGGGAGAGGGAGACCCAGTACTTC. Translation gives CASSLRTGERETQYF.

This clonotype was counted ten times or more. V usage is TRBV5-1 and J usage is TRBJ1-4; maybe TRBD1 (5 bases). Germline-derived CDR1 and CDR2 are SGHRS and YFSETQ. V dropped 4 bases and J dropped 0 bases, with 16 bases sitting between them. The CDR3 covers 17 residues. The CDR3 coding sequence is TGCGCCAGCAGCGCCTCCCAGGGAGTTGCAACTAATGAAAAACTGTTTTTT. This sequence encodes CASSASQGVATNEKLFF.

The genes are TRBV12-3 or TRBV12-4 and TRBJ1-6, with 8 nucleotides matching TRBD1. The length of the CDR3 is 14 residues. V was clipped by 5 bases and J by 9 bases; unmatched bases: 6. The DNA of the CDR3 is TGTGCCAGCAGTAAGGACAGGGAGGGTTCACCCCTCCACTTT. Amino acid sequence: CASSKDREGSPLHF.

This clonotype showed up many times. The V call is TRBV6-2 or TRBV6-3, the J call TRBJ1-2; D perhaps matches TRBD1 (5 bases). V was clipped by 4 bases and J by 6 bases, with 12 bases between them. Germline-derived CDR1 and CDR2 are MNHEY and SVGEGT. The CDR3 has 13 amino acids. CDR3 residues: CASSFGAENGYTF. CDR3 coding DNA: TGTGCCAGCAGTTTCGGGGCTGAAAATGGCTACACCTTC.